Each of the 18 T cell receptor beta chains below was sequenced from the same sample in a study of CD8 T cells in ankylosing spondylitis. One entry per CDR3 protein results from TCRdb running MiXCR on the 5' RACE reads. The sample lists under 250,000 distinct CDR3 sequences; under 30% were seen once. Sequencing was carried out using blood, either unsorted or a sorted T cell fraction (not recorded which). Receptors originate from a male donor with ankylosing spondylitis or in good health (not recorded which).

The chain's CDR3 is CASSLARGQGFYEQYF. In nucleotides, the CDR3 is TGTGCCAGCAGCTTAGCGAGAGGACAGGGGTTCTACGAGCAGTACTTC. The rearrangement uses TRBV7-2 and TRBJ2-7; TRBD1 agrees at 9 bases. The CDR3 extends over 16 amino acids. Germline-derived CDR1 and CDR2 are SGHTA and FQGNSA. V trimming: 0 bases; J trimming: 3 bases; junction bases outside the gene matches: 6. Combining the CDR3 with reference TRBV7-2 and TRBJ2-7 gives the whole variable domain GAGVSQSPSNKVTEKGKDVELRCDPISGHTALYWYRQSLGQGLEFLIYFQGNSAPDKSGLPSDRFSAERTGGSVSTLTIQRTQQEDSAVYLCASSLARGQGFYEQYFGPGTRLTVT.

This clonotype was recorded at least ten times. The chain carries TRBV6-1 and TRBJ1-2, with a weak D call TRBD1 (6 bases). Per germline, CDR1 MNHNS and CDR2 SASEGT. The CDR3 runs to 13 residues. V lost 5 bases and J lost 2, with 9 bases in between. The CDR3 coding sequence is TGTGCCAGCAGTCGGGGGGCGAACTATGGCTACACCTTC. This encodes CASSRGANYGYTF.

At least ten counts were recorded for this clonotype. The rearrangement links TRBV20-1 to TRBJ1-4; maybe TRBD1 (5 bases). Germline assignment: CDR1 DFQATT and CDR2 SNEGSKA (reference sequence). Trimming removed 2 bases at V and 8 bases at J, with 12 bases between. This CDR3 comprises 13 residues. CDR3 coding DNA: TGCAGTGCTAGACGGCAGGGAGGAGAAAAACTGTTTTTT. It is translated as CSARRQGGEKLFF.

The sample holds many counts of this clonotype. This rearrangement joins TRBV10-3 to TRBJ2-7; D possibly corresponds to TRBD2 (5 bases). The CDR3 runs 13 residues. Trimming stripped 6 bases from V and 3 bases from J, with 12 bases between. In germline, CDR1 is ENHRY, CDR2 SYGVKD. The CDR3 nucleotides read TGTGCCATCAGCGGTAGACGGGACTACGAGCAGTACTTC. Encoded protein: CAISGRRDYEQYF.

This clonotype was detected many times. The chain's CDR3 is CASSSGSGTTYEQYF. CDR3 coding DNA: TGTGCCAGCTCATCAGGGAGCGGGACAACCTACGAGCAGTACTTC. The chain uses TRBV18 and TRBJ2-7; D is possibly TRBD2 (7 bases). Germline V gene data show CDR1 as KGHSH and CDR2 as LQKENI. This CDR3 has 15 residues. V gave up 5 bases and J gave up 2 bases, with 16 bases separating them. Full variable domain (outside the CDR3, taken from reference TRBV18 and TRBJ2-7): NAGVMQNPRHLVRRRGQEARLRCSPMKGHSHVYWYRQLPEEGLKFMVYLQKENIIDESGMPKERFSAEFPKEGPSILRIQQVVRGDSAAYFCASSSGSGTTYEQYFGPGTRLTVT.

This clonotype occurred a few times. The CDR3: CASSRGQGRTDTQYF. CDR3 coding DNA: TGTGCCAGCTCACGCGGACAGGGAAGGACAGATACGCAGTATTTT. This rearrangement joins TRBV18 to TRBJ2-3; 8 positions match TRBD1. From germline, CDR1 is KGHSH and CDR2 LQKENI. The CDR3 has 15 residues. V lost 4 bases to trimming and J lost 3 bases; unmatched junction nucleotides: 6.

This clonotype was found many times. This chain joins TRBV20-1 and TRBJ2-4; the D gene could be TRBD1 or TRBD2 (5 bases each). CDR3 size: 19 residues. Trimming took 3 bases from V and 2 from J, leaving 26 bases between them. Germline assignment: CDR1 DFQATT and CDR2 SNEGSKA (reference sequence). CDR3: CSARALFDRDGVSKNIQYF. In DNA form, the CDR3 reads TGCAGTGCTAGGGCCCTTTTCGATCGGGACGGGGTTTCCAAAAACATTCAGTACTTC.

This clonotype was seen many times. The CDR3 region is CASSPFEEGWKTQYF. In DNA, the CDR3 is TGTGCCAGCAGTCCTTTTGAGGAGGGGTGGAAGACCCAGTACTTC. This chain links TRBV27 with TRBJ2-5; possible D gene TRBD2, 6 bases. The CDR3 totals 15 residues. The V end was cut by 5 bases, the J end by 6 bases, with 19 bases between. Germline CDR1 MNHEY, CDR2 SMNVEV (reference sequence).

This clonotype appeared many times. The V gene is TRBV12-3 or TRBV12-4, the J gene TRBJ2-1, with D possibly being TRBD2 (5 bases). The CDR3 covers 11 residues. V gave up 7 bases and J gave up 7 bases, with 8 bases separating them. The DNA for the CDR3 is TGTGCCAGCACACGGGAAAATGAGCAGTTCTTC. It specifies CASTRENEQFF.

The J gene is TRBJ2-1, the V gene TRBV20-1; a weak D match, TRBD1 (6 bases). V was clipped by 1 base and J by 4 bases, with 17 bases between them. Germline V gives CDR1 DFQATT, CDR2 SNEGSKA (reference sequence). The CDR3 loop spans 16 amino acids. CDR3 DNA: TGCAGTGCTAGAGTTACTTCTGGACAGAGATACAATGAGCAGTTCTTC. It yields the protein CSARVTSGQRYNEQFF.

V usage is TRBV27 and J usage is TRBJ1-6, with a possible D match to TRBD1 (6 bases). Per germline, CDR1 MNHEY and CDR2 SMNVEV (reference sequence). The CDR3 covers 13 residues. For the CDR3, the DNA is TGTGCTACTGGGAACAGGGTGGGTTCACCCCTCCACTTT. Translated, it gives CATGNRVGSPLHF.

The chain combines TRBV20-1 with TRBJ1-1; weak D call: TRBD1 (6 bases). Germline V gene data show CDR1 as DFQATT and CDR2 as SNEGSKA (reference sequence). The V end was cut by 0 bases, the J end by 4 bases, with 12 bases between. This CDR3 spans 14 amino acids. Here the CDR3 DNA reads TGCAGTGCTAGAGATCTAAGGGGGAGCACTGAAGCTTTCTTT. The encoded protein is CSARDLRGSTEAFF.

The CDR3 region is CSASRPGQGNYGYTF. The CDR3 coding sequence is TGCAGTGCTAGCAGACCGGGACAGGGGAACTATGGCTACACCTTC. V usage is TRBV20-1 and J usage is TRBJ1-2; 10 positions agree with TRBD1. The CDR3 spans 15 residues. Trimming at V came to 3 bases and at J to 2 bases, leaving 6 bases not matched to a gene. CDR1 and CDR2 from the germline V gene are DFQATT and SNEGSKA (reference sequence).

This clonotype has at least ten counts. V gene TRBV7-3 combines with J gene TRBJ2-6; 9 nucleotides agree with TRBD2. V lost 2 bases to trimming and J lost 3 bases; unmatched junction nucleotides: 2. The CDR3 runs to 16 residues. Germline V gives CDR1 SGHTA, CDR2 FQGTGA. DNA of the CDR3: TGTGCCAGCAGCTTAGGGACTAGCTTTGGGGCCAACGTCCTGACTTTC. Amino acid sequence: CASSLGTSFGANVLTF.

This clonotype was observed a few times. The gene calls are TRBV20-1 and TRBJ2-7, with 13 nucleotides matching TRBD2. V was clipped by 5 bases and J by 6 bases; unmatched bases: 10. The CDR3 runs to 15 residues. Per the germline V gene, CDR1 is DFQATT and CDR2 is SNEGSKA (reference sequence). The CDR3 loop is CSAPSSGLAGAEQYF. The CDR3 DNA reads TGCAGTGCTCCTTCCTCCGGACTAGCGGGAGCCGAGCAGTACTTC.

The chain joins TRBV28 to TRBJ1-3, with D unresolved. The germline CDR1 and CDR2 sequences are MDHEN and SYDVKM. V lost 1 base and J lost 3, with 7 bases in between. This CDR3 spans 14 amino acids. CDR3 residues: CASSLLASGNTIYF. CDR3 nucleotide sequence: TGTGCCAGCAGTTTATTGGCAAGTGGAAACACCATATATTTT. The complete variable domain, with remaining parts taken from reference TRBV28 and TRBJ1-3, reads DVKVTQSSRYLVKRTGEKVFLECVQDMDHENMFWYRQDPGLGLRLIYFSYDVKMKEKGDIPEGYSVSREKKERFSLILESASTNQTSMYLCASSLLASGNTIYFGEGSWLTVV.

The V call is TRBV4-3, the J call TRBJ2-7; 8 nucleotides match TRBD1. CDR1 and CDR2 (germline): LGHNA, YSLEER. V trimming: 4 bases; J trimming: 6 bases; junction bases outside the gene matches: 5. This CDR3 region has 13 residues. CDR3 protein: CASSRDRSGEQYF. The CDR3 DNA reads TGCGCCAGCAGCCGGGACAGGTCCGGCGAGCAGTACTTC.

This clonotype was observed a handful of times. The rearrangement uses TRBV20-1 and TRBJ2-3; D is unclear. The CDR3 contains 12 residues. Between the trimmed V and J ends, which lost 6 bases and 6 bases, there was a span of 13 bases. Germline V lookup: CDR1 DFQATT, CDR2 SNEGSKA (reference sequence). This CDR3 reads CSARLRVDTQYF. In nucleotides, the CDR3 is TGCAGTGCCCGCCTCCGGGTGGATACGCAGTATTTT.